This T cell receptor beta chain came from a study of T cell responses to AZD1222 COVID-19 vaccine. Study as a whole: Analyses pooled second doses at about 4 or about 12 weeks. Study observations and caveats: No day 14 peak samples; only post-peak repertoires were characterized. Most donors were white British, females outnumbered males, and clonal diversity was possibly underestimated. Seropositive status at baseline applied to only a handful of AZD1222 recipients.

The assay was immunoSEQ multiplex PCR, and TCRdb's table has in-frame clones only and misses some. The data hold tens of thousands of clones, with around nine tenths observed a single time. This clone appeared once. Its antigen remains unidentified. This specimen includes other DNA sequences encoding the same CDR3. Trimming took 4 bases from V and 4 from J, leaving 5 bases between them. There are 11 residues in the CDR3. The clonotype was recovered from an adult in good health. The V call is TRBV12-3 or TRBV12-4, the J call TRBJ2-7; D not resolved. Sequenced material: peripheral blood, taken on day 0 of AZD1222 vaccination. CDR3 bases: TGTGCCAGCAGTTCCGCATACGAGCAGTACTTC. Its translation is CASSSAYEQYF.